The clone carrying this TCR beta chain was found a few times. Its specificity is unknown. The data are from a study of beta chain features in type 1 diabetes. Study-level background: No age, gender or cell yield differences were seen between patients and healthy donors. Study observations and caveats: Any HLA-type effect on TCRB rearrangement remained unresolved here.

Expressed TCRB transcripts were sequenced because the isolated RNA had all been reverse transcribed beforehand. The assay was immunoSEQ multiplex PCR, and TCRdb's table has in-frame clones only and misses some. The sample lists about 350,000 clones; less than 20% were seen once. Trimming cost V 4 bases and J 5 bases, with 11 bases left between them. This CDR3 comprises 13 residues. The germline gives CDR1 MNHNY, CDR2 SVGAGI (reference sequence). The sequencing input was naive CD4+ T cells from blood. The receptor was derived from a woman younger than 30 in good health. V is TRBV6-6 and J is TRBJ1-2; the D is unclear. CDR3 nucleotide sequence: TGTGCCAGCAGTTCGGAGACGGAATATGGCTACACCTTC. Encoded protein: CASSSETEYGYTF.